The 25 T cell receptor beta chains reported below all come from one sample, sequenced in a study of blood T cell repertoires in COVID-19. TCRdb's table, derived via immunoSEQ multiplex PCR, lists solely in-frame clones and lacks some. The sample gives fewer than 300,000 clones, about 76% of which show up once; under 3% is in the top ten. The sample consisted of peripheral blood. All receptors derive from a woman aged 60-70 years with active or convalescent COVID-19.

This sequence joins TRBV5-1 and TRBJ2-1; 14 bases line up with TRBD2. The CDR3 is 15 residues long. The trim removed 4 bases at V and 7 bases at J, leaving 4 bases unmatched. The V gene's germline CDR1 is SGHRS and CDR2 YFSETQ. CDR3 DNA: TGCGCCAGCAGCGAGGGACTAGCGGGGGCGAATGAGCAGTTCTTC. It encodes CASSEGLAGANEQFF.

The sample holds one count of this clone. The DNA for the CDR3 is TGTGCCAGCAGCTTCGACCAGGGCGGCACTGAAGCTTTCTTT. Protein sequence: CASSFDQGGTEAFF. The chain is built from TRBV7-9 and TRBJ1-1, with a possible D match to TRBD1 (5 bases). The CDR3 runs to 14 residues. Trimming pared 3 bases from V and 4 bases from J, leaving 12 bases between. CDR1 is SEHNR and CDR2 is FQNEAQ in the germline V gene (reference sequence).

This CDR3 reads CASSLAGSETQYF. The CDR3 DNA reads TGTGCCAGCAGCTTGGCGGGGTCGGAGACCCAGTACTTC. The chain employs TRBV5-4 and TRBJ2-5; D possibly corresponds to TRBD2 (5 bases). CDR3 length equals 13 residues. Between the trimmed V and J ends, which lost 0 bases and 5 bases, there was a span of 8 bases. Germline V CDR1 and CDR2: SGHNT, YYREEE (reference sequence).

There are a few counts of this clone. The same CDR3 arises from other DNA sequences in this sample as well. The rearrangement joins TRBV5-6 to TRBJ1-2; D might be TRBD1 (6 bases). Germline CDR1 and CDR2: SGHDT and YYEEEE. The CDR3 consists of 13 residues. Between the trimmed V and J ends, which lost 4 bases and 1 base, there was a span of 8 bases. CDR3 residues: CASSLQGNYGYTF. The CDR3 coding sequence is TGTGCCAGCAGCCTACAGGGTAACTATGGCTACACCTTC.

J is TRBJ2-3 and V is TRBV9, with D perhaps TRBD2 (6 bases). V shed 3 bases and J shed 6 bases, with 20 bases lying between them. CDR3 length: 16 amino acids. Germline CDR1 is SGDLS and CDR2 is YYNGEE. CDR3 nucleotides: TGTGCCAGCAGCGCTCTGGGGGAGCGGGTTTCTGATACGCAGTATTTT. It specifies CASSALGERVSDTQYF.

Turning to this clone: The sample carries other DNA sequences with the same CDR3. This chain joins TRBV7-8 and TRBJ2-5, with D uncertain. The CDR3 runs to 13 residues. Germline CDR1 SGHVS, CDR2 FQNEAQ. The V end was cut by 1 base, the J end by 7 bases, with 10 bases between. The CDR3 DNA sequence: TGTGCCAGCAGCTTAGAAGTGGCGGTGACCCAGTACTTC. The encoded protein is CASSLEVAVTQYF.

This chain connects TRBV14 to TRBJ2-7; the match to TRBD1 covers 10 bases. CDR1 and CDR2 from the germline V gene are SGHDN and FVKESK. With V trimmed by 1 base and J by 1 base, 4 bases remained unmatched. The CDR3 contains 16 residues. As DNA, the CDR3 is TGTGCCAGCAGCCAAGGAGTGGACAGGGGGTCCTACGAGCAGTACTTC. Protein: CASSQGVDRGSYEQYF.

This sequence joins TRBV10-3 and TRBJ2-3; the match to TRBD2 covers 9 bases. The ends lost 3 bases at V and 1 base at J; junction bases unmatched: 8. Germline lookup yields CDR1 ENHRY and CDR2 SYGVKD. CDR3 length: 17 residues. CDR3 amino acids: CAISDPRGGGRTDTQYF. CDR3 bases: TGTGCCATCAGTGACCCCCGCGGGGGGGGGCGCACAGATACGCAGTATTTT.

In nucleotides, the CDR3 is TGTGCCAGCAGCCAAGGCGACAGAGCGGGTAGATCCTACGAGCAGTACTTC. Translation gives CASSQGDRAGRSYEQYF. The rearrangement uses TRBV3-1 (or the pseudogene TRBV3-2) and TRBJ2-7; possible D gene TRBD2, 6 bases. Trimming removed 1 base at V and 1 base at J, with 17 bases between. This CDR3 has 17 residues. In germline, CDR1 is LGHDT, CDR2 YNNKEL (reference sequence).

This clone has more than one count but fewer than ten. The J gene is TRBJ2-5, the V gene TRBV10-1, with D maybe TRBD2 (5 bases). V shed 8 bases and J shed 5 bases, with 18 bases lying between them. The CDR3 sequence is 14 residues long. The V gene's germline CDR1 is WNHNN and CDR2 SYGVQD (reference sequence). The CDR3 nucleotides are TGCGCCAGCTCAAGCGGTGCTAGCTGGGAGACCCAGTACTTC. Translation gives CASSSGASWETQYF.

The chain couples TRBV12-3 or TRBV12-4 to TRBJ1-2; the D is unclear. The V end lost 4 bases, the J end lost 4 bases, and 10 bases lay between the germline ends. The CDR3 consists of 13 residues. DNA of the CDR3: TGTGCCAGCAGTTGGCGTCGGAGCTATGGCTACACCTTC. Translation gives CASSWRRSYGYTF.

The CDR3 loop is CTSSPGLAGMSYNEQFF. The CDR3 nucleotides are TGCACCAGCAGCCCAGGACTAGCGGGGATGTCCTACAATGAGCAGTTCTTC. V is TRBV1 and J is TRBJ2-1; TRBD2 was called by the table and not checked on the DNA. TRBV1 is labeled a pseudogene. The CDR3 spans 17 residues.

The chain links TRBV5-1 to TRBJ2-5, with D possibly matching TRBD2 (6 bases). CDR1 is SGHRS and CDR2 is YFSETQ in the germline V gene. Trimming stripped 4 bases from V and 2 bases from J, with 12 bases between. The CDR3 totals 14 residues. DNA of the CDR3: TGCGCCAGCAGCCCAAGGGCGGGGCAAGAGACCCAGTACTTC. Encoded protein: CASSPRAGQETQYF.

The chain is built from TRBV2 and TRBJ2-7; 10 nucleotides match TRBD1. Germline loops: CDR1 SNHLY, CDR2 FYNNEI. V trimming: 4 bases; J trimming: 7 bases; junction bases outside the gene matches: 7. This CDR3 contains 14 residues. CDR3 DNA: TGTGCCAGCAGTGTCGACAGGGGGCCCCCAGAGCAGTACTTC. Translated: CASSVDRGPPEQYF.

The CDR3, as DNA: TGTGCCAGCAGTGGCAGAGGCTCCTACGAGCAGTACTTC. The encoded protein is CASSGRGSYEQYF. This chain links TRBV5-4 with TRBJ2-7, with no clear D. Trimming took 5 bases from V and 0 from J, leaving 9 bases between them. From germline, CDR1 is SGHNT and CDR2 YYREEE (reference sequence). The CDR3 spans 13 residues.

This rearrangement joins TRBV4-2 to TRBJ2-7; TRBD2 matches at 10 bases. Germline V gene sequence: CDR1 LGHNA, CDR2 YNFKEQ. This CDR3 spans 17 amino acids. J was trimmed by 0 bases and V by 4 bases; bases with no gene match: 9. The CDR3 region has the DNA TGTGCCAGCAGCCCCCTACACCGGACTAGCGGCTCCTACGAGCAGTACTTC. This codes for CASSPLHRTSGSYEQYF.

The rearrangement joins TRBV11-2 to TRBJ2-1, with D tentatively TRBD1 (6 bases). Germline loops: CDR1 SGHAT, CDR2 FQNNGV. The length of the CDR3 is 15 residues. Deletions cut 2 bases from V and 6 bases from J, with 14 bases between. For the CDR3, the DNA is TGTGCCAGCAGCTTACCCTTTCGCAGGGGCAATGAGCAGTTCTTC. Its protein product is CASSLPFRRGNEQFF.

CDR3 in DNA: TGTGCCAGCAGCTTAGTAGCCGGAAGAGGGGGTGCCGGGGAGCTGTTTTTT. It encodes CASSLVAGRGGAGELFF. This sequence joins TRBV7-3 and TRBJ2-2, with D maybe TRBD1 (6 bases). The germline V gene encodes CDR1 SGHTA and CDR2 FQGTGA. The CDR3 totals 17 residues. Trimming removed 2 bases from V and 6 bases from J, with 19 bases in between.

This chain uses TRBV19 with TRBJ2-1; D is uncertain. Per germline, CDR1 LNHDA and CDR2 SQIVND (reference sequence). The V and J ends lost 3 bases and 2 bases respectively, with 11 bases between them. The CDR3 length is 15 residues. In DNA form, the CDR3 reads TGTGCCAGTAGTATGTCCGGGTCCGCCTACAATGAGCAGTTCTTC. Translating it yields CASSMSGSAYNEQFF.

This clone was picked up a small number of times. The chain links TRBV7-2 to TRBJ1-5, with 8 bases fitting TRBD1. V dropped 6 bases and J dropped 5; count of bases not matched to a gene: 9. Germline CDR1 and CDR2: SGHTA and FQGNSA. CDR3 length: 15 residues. CDR3 nucleotide sequence: TGTGCCAGCAGGTCAAAGACAGGGGCCGATCAGCCCCAGCATTTT. Protein: CASRSKTGADQPQHF.

V gene TRBV3-1 (or the pseudogene TRBV3-2) combines with J gene TRBJ1-4; D is perhaps TRBD1 (5 bases). Germline V gene data show CDR1 as LGHDT and CDR2 as YNNKEL (reference sequence). Trimming took off 1 base at V and 0 bases at J, with 6 bases between the two ends. The CDR3 runs 15 residues. The CDR3 nucleotides read TGTGCCAGCAGCCAAGCGACAGCAACTAATGAAAAACTGTTTTTT. Its protein product is CASSQATATNEKLFF.

The count of this clone is one. The V call is TRBV4-2, the J call TRBJ1-4; 8 positions match TRBD1. The CDR3 length is 18 residues. V was pared by 0 bases and J by 5 bases, with 11 bases of the junction left unmatched. CDR1 and CDR2 from the germline V gene are LGHNA and YNFKEQ. DNA for the CDR3: TGTGCCAGCAGCCAAGATGCAGGGGGCGGAGAGAGAAATGAAAAACTGTTTTTT. This translates into CASSQDAGGGERNEKLFF.

The chain links TRBV14 to TRBJ2-3; D not resolved. CDR3 length: 13 residues. Trimming removed 1 base from V and 4 bases from J, with 6 bases in between. Germline values: CDR1 SGHDN, CDR2 FVKESK. CDR3 coding DNA: TGTGCCAGCAGCCAAGTTCGGGCAGATACGCAGTATTTT. Translated, it gives CASSQVRADTQYF.

V gene TRBV5-5 combines with J gene TRBJ1-1; D uncertain. CDR3 length equals 14 residues. Trimming pared 3 bases from V and 0 bases from J, leaving 9 bases between. Germline CDR1 is SGHKS and CDR2 is YYEKEE (reference sequence). The CDR3 nucleotides read TGTGCCAGCAGCTCGACACGCATGAACACTGAAGCTTTCTTT. This gives the protein CASSSTRMNTEAFF.

The chain employs TRBV12-3 or TRBV12-4 and TRBJ1-5; D might be TRBD1 (6 bases). The CDR3 totals 13 residues. V gave up 1 base and J gave up 9 bases, with 10 bases separating them. CDR3 residues: CASSLGDRLPQHF. The CDR3 DNA reads as TGTGCCAGCAGTTTAGGTGACAGGTTGCCCCAGCATTTT.